Listed below are T cell receptor beta chains from one sample, sequenced in a study of blood T cell repertoires in COVID-19. The assay was immunoSEQ multiplex PCR, and TCRdb's table has in-frame clones only and misses some. In the table there are about 480,000 clones, roughly 88% of which are singletons. The sequencing input was PBMCs or T cells enriched from blood (not recorded which). The origin of the receptors is a woman aged 40 to 50 who had recovered from COVID-19. CDR3s leave out the opening cysteine and the closing phenylalanine or tryptophan. Expanded clones are given a class, and other clones once, few, many or no size at all.

CDR3aa	abundance	v_gene	j_gene
ASSEDREGPLH	NA	TRBV2	TRBJ1-6
ASSLTGTGELF	NA	TRBV5-1	TRBJ2-2
ASSHETTNTGELF	NA	TRBV5-1	TRBJ2-2
ASSILAGTETQY	NA	TRBV19	TRBJ2-5
ASSYRRQLNYGYT	NA	TRBV6-5	TRBJ1-2
ASSADRVGYT	once	TRBV27	TRBJ1-2
AIRPSQDTGELF	NA	TRBV10-3	TRBJ2-2
AISESGGTDMYSNQPQH	NA	TRBV10-3	TRBJ1-5
ASSVVGVPGETQY	NA	TRBV9	TRBJ2-5
AVPSAANTGELF	NA	TRBV10-3	TRBJ2-2
ASSYTGGALKETQY	NA	TRBV6-2/TRBV6-3	TRBJ2-5
ASTGLAGVGFYEQY	NA	TRBV27	TRBJ2-7
ASSLGHVNGYT	few	TRBV6-5	TRBJ1-2
ATSDTGTSGTDTQY	NA	TRBV24-1	TRBJ2-3
ASSPGRQGTYEQY	NA	TRBV5-1	TRBJ2-7
ASSPSIGARLYEQY	NA	TRBV27	TRBJ2-7
ATSAGDYEQY	NA	TRBV24-1	TRBJ2-7
ASSVEEPQY	NA	TRBV9	TRBJ2-3
ASSVGGLAVFEQY	NA	TRBV9	TRBJ2-7
ASPQTAANTGELF	NA	TRBV18	TRBJ2-2
ASSFYGQSTDTQY	NA	TRBV11-3	TRBJ2-3
ASSQNRGNQPQH	NA	TRBV18	TRBJ1-5
ASSPGRSSGNTIY	NA	TRBV18	TRBJ1-3
ASSLRYEQY	NA	TRBV7-9	TRBJ2-7
ASSLELQGAGQY	NA	TRBV7-9	TRBJ2-7
ASSDSVGLAGCSYEQY	NA	TRBV6-4	TRBJ2-7
ASSVYSNQPQH	NA	TRBV2	TRBJ1-5
ASSFSLAGSQF	NA	TRBV6-2/TRBV6-3	TRBJ2-1
ASSPRGATNEKLF	NA	TRBV27	TRBJ1-4
ASKGPGQENSPLH	NA	TRBV9	TRBJ1-6
SAWTSGRAYEQY	NA	TRBV29-1	TRBJ2-7
ASSLGLGGVGDNSPLH	many	TRBV7-9	TRBJ1-6
ASSQDRGRNSYEQY	NA	TRBV4-3	TRBJ2-7
ASSLEGGLSPLH	NA	TRBV7-2	TRBJ1-6
ASRSQGNTEAF	NA	TRBV27	TRBJ1-1
ASSHEADGRNEQF	NA	TRBV5-4	TRBJ2-1
ASSLALRRYTEAF	NA	TRBV11-2	TRBJ1-1
ASSSGLVGAGELF	NA	TRBV7-2	TRBJ2-2
ASSPGDSTHEKLF	once	TRBV18	TRBJ1-4
ASSQTWPPNTGELF	NA	TRBV4-1	TRBJ2-2
ASSFSNSNTEAF	NA	TRBV5-1	TRBJ1-1
ASSLLPGAAETQY	NA	TRBV5-1	TRBJ2-5